What follows is one TCR beta chain and its context. The germline V and J ends were trimmed by 4 bases and 4 bases, with 7 bases remaining between them. The CDR3 is 13 residues long. Germline V gene sequence: CDR1 LGHNA, CDR2 YSLEER. TCRdb's copy holds only in-frame clones and misses some; the assay was immunoSEQ multiplex PCR. The sample gives under 85,000 clones, approximately 90% of which show up once; around 0.5% is in the top ten. This entry comes from a study of T cell changes during pregnancy in multiple sclerosis. This chain connects TRBV4-3 to TRBJ2-2; no clear D gene. The sample was CD4+ T cells from peripheral blood mononuclear cells, taken in the second trimester of pregnancy. The TCR originated in a female donor with multiple sclerosis, enrolled in a pregnancy study. The CDR3 here is CASSPSGTGELFF. As DNA, the CDR3 is TGCGCCAGCAGCCCCTCCGGCACCGGGGAGCTGTTTTTT.